Described below is a single T cell receptor beta chain sequence and its context. This clone has only one observation. No cognate antigen has been identified for it. There are no base qualities to consult, and no much larger clone falls within one base. The data were obtained in a study of blood T cell repertoires in COVID-19 (dated by TCRdb to the early 2020s). About the full investigation: Samples covering the acute and convalescent phases of COVID-19 were provided by collaborators in the United States, Italy and Spain. The material from the prospective study consisted of cDNA or gDNA derived from T cells, B-cell-depleted T cells, or PBMCs. Subjects who had been exposed to COVID-19, were actively infected with it, or had recovered from it provided the deeply sampled blood TCRbeta repertoires that made up the dataset. The repertoires were made available in a free public database intended to serve as a resource for research on the immune response to SARS-CoV-2. The samples were drawn from two sources: the first 160 participants of the ongoing ImmuneRACE study, and approximately 1,300 subjects contributed by 6 global collaborators. A de-identified subject ID, COVID-19 status, age in years and sex were almost always included in the sample metadata. HLA class I and class II types, where available, came from metadata supplied by the sample provider rather than from assay-based typing.

Results the study describes overall, beyond this receptor: Clinical and demographic metadata were provided uncurated, with the amount varying by source and participant.

TCRbeta CDR3 regions were amplified from genomic DNA by means of the immunoSEQ Assay, a bias-controlled multiplex PCR. In the source study's methods: The number of nucleated cells in each sample was estimated by amplification of reference gene primers within the assay. To quantify the absolute abundance of each unique TCRbeta CDR3 rearrangement, sequence reads were collapsed and filtered. For each sample, productive Simpson clonality was calculated as the square root of Simpson's diversity index across productive rearrangements. In its TCRdb copy, this immuneACCESS table keeps in-frame sequences only and misses some clones. Where compared with another copy, unresolved V genes explain less than half of these, and the others have no known cause. Clone size and the V and J calls come from that table; the DNA yielded D and trimming. This sample gives under 250,000 clones in total; over 75% of them show up just once. 11% of the sample lies in the top ten.

From the cysteine up to the phenylalanine, the CDR3 has a length of 16 residues. Left in the record is the CDR3 DNA by itself, 48 bases read in frame from the first base. Cut back by 1 base and 1 base, the V and J ends lie 12 bases apart. Per the germline V gene, SGHNT is the CDR1 and YENEEA is the CDR2. At one collaborating source in Seattle, patients were enrolled during active infection and were followed longitudinally through the course of disease. Collaborating institutions collected whole blood in K2EDTA tubes following their own protocols. For TCRbeta analysis, collaborators shipped samples as frozen whole blood, isolated PBMCs, or DNA extracted from either of those sample types.

The chain links TRBV11-3 with TRBJ2-3; TRBD1 could be the D gene, as 6 bases match. The sequenced sample consisted of peripheral blood. The source is a man aged 50-60 years with COVID-19, enrolled during active disease. The nucleotide sequence reads TGTGCCAGCAGCTTAGGAGGGGGAGTTGGCACAGATACGCAGTATTTT. This is translated as CASSLGGGVGTDTQYF. Reference TRBV11-3 and TRBJ2-3 proteins supply the regions before and after the CDR3; the full variable domain is: EAGVVQSPRYKIIEKKQPVAFWCNPISGHNTLYWYLQNLGQGPELLIRYENEEAVDDSQLPKDRFSAERLKGVDSTLKIQPAELGDSAVYLCASSLGGGVGTDTQYFGPGTRLTVL.